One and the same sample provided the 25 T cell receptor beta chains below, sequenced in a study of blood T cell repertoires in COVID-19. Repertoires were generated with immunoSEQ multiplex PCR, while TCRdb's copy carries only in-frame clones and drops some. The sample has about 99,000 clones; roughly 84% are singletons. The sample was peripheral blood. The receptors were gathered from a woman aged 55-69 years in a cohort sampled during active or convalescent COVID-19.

The CDR3 sequence: CASSPDSYGYTF. In DNA, the CDR3 is TGTGCCAGCTCTCCCGACAGCTATGGCTACACCTTC. This chain joins TRBV18 and TRBJ1-2; a weak D match, TRBD1 (5 bases). Trimming took 6 bases from V and 4 from J, leaving 9 bases between them. The CDR3 contains 12 residues. Germline values: CDR1 KGHSH, CDR2 LQKENI.

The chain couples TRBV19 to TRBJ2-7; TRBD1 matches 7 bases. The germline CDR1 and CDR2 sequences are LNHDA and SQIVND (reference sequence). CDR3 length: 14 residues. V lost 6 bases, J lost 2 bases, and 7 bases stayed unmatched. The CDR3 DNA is TGTGCCAGTAGCAGACAGGGATCTGCCTACGAGCAGTACTTC. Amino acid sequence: CASSRQGSAYEQYF.

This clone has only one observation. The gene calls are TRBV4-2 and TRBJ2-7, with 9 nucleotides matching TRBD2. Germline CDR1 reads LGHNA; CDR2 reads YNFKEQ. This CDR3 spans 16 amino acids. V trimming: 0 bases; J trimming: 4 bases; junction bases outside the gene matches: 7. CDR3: CASSQDRTRGGYEQYF. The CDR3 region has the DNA TGTGCCAGCAGCCAAGATCGGACGCGGGGGGGATACGAGCAGTACTTC.

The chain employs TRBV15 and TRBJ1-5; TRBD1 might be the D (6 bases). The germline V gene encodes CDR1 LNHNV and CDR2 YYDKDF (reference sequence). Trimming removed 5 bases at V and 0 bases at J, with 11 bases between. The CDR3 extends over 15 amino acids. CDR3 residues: CATSLDSLSNQPQHF. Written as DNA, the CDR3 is TGTGCCACCAGCTTGGACAGTCTTAGCAATCAGCCCCAGCATTTT.

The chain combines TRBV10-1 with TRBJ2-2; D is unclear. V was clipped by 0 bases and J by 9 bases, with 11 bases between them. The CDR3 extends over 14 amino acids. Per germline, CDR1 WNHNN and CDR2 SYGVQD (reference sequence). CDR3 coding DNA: TGCGCCAGCAGTGAGTCGCAAGAGAGGAGGGAGCTGTTTTTT. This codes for CASSESQERRELFF.

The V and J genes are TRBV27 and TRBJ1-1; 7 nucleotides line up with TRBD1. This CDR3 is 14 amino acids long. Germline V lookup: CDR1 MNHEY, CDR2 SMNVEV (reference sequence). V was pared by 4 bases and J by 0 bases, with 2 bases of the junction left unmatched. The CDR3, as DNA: TGTGCCAGCAGTTGGGACAGTTTGAACACTGAAGCTTTCTTT. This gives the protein CASSWDSLNTEAFF.

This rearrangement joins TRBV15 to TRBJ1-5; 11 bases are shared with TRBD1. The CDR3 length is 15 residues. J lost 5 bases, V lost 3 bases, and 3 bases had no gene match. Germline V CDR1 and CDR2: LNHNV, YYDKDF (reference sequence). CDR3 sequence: CATSSGTGGDQPQHF. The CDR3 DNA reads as TGTGCCACCAGCAGCGGGACAGGGGGTGATCAGCCCCAGCATTTT.

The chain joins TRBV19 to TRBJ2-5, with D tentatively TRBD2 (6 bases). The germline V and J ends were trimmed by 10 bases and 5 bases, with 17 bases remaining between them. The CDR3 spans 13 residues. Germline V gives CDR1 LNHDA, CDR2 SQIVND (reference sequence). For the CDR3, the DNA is TGTGCCACTAAGGAGGGACTCAGGGAGACCCAGTACTTC. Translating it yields CATKEGLRETQYF.

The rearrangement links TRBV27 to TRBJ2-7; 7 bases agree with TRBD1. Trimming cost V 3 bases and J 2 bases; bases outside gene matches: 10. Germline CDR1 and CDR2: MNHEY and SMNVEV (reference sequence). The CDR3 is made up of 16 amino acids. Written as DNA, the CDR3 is TGTGCCAGCAGTTTGTCACAGGGGCACCTAACCTACGAGCAGTACTTC. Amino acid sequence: CASSLSQGHLTYEQYF.

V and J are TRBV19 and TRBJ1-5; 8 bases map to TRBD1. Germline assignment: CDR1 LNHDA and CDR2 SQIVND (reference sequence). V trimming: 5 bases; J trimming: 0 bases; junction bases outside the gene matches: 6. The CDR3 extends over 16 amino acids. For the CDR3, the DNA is TGTGCCAGTAGTCCTAGACAGGGGAATAGCAATCAGCCCCAGCATTTT. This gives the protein CASSPRQGNSNQPQHF.

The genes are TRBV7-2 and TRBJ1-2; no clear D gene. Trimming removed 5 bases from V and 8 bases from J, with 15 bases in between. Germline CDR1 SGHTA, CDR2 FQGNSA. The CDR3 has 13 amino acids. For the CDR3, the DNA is TGTGCCAGCAGCCTACGCTTTATTCCAGGCTACACCTTC. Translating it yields CASSLRFIPGYTF.

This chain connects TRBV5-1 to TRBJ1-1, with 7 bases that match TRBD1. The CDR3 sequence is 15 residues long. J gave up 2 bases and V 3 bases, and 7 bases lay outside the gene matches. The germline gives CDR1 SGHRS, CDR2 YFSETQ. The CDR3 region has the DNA TGCGCCAGCAGCTCACAGGGGTTGGCAAACACTGAAGCTTTCTTT. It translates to CASSSQGLANTEAFF.

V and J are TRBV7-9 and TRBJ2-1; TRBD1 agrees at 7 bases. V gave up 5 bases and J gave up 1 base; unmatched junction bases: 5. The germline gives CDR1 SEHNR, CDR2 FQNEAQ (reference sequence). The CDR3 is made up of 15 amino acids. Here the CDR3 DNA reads TGTGCCAGCAGCCAGACAGGGCCTTCCTACAATGAGCAGTTCTTC. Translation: CASSQTGPSYNEQFF.

DNA for the CDR3: TGTGCCAGCAGTGAACATGGGGGGGCCCCCAATCAGCCCCAGCATTTT. Translation: CASSEHGGAPNQPQHF. V and J are TRBV6-1 and TRBJ1-5, with TRBD1 as a possible D gene (6 bases). The CDR3 contains 16 residues. Germline assignment: CDR1 MNHNS and CDR2 SASEGT. V was clipped by 2 bases and J by 3 bases, with 14 bases between them.

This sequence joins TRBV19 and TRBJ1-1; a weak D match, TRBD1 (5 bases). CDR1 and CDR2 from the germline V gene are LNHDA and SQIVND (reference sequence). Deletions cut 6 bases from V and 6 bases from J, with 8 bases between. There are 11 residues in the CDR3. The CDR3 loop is CASSRVAEAFF. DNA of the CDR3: TGTGCCAGTAGCAGGGTGGCTGAAGCTTTCTTT.

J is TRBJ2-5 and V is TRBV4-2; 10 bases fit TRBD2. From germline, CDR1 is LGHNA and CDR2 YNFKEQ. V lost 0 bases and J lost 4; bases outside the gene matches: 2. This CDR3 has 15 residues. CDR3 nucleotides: TGTGCCAGCAGCCAAGAGCCTAGCGGGAGAGAGACCCAGTACTTC. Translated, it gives CASSQEPSGRETQYF.

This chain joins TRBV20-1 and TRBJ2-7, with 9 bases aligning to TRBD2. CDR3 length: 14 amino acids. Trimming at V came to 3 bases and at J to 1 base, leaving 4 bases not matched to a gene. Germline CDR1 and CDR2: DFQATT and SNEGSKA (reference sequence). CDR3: CSASGTSRSYEQYF. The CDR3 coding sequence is TGCAGTGCTAGTGGGACTAGCCGATCCTACGAGCAGTACTTC.

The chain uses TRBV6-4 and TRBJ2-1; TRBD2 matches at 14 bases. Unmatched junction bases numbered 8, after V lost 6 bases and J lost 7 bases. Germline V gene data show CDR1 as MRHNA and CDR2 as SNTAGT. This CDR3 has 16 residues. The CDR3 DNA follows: TGTGCCAGCAGCGGTTCGACTAGCGGGGGGGGTAATGAGCAGTTCTTC. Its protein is CASSGSTSGGGNEQFF.

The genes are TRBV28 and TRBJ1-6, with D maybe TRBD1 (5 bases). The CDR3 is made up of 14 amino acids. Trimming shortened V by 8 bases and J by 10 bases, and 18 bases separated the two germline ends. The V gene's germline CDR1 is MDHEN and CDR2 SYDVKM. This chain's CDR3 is CASSLGGKYSPLHF. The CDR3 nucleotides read TGTGCCAGCTCTCTCGGGGGAAAATACTCACCCCTCCACTTT.

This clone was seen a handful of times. In DNA, the CDR3 is TGTGCCAGCAGCCCCCAGAGTCGGCGGAATGAGCAGTTCTTC. Its protein product is CASSPQSRRNEQFF. The chain combines TRBV7-8 with TRBJ2-1; D gene unclear. V lost 5 bases, J lost 7 bases, and 15 bases lay in between. The CDR3 runs to 14 residues. Germline-derived CDR1 and CDR2 are SGHVS and FQNEAQ.

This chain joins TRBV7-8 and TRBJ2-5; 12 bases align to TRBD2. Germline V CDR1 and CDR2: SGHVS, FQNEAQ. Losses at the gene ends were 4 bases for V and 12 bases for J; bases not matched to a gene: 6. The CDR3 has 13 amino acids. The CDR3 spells CASSSSPSGGEYF. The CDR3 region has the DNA TGTGCCAGCAGCTCCAGCCCTAGCGGGGGGGAGTACTTC.

The CDR3 reads CASSSSGEKLFF. The CDR3 DNA is TGTGCCAGCAGCTCGTCCGGTGAAAAACTGTTTTTT. The V gene is TRBV7-9, the J gene TRBJ1-4; D uncertain. Germline loops: CDR1 SEHNR, CDR2 FQNEAQ (reference sequence). The CDR3 extends over 12 amino acids. Trimming removed 4 bases at V and 7 bases at J, with 7 bases between.

The DNA of the CDR3 is TGTGCCAGCAGCTTCCTTAGCGGGAGGAGGACAGATACGCAGTATTTT. It encodes CASSFLSGRRTDTQYF. The J gene is TRBJ2-3, the V gene TRBV7-6, with 10 bases identical to TRBD2. Germline V lookup: CDR1 SGHVS, CDR2 FNYEAQ. The trim removed 3 bases at V and 3 bases at J, leaving 6 bases unmatched. CDR3 length: 16 residues.

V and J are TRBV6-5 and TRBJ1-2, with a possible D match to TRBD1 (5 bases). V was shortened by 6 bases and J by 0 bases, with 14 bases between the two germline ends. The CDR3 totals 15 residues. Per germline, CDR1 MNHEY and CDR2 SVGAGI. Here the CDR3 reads CASRMWGGANYGYTF. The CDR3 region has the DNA TGTGCCAGCAGAATGTGGGGAGGGGCTAACTATGGCTACACCTTC.

For the CDR3, the DNA is TGTGCCAGCAGTAGGGGCCCCTCGTACGAGCAGTACTTC. Residues: CASSRGPSYEQYF. The V and J genes are TRBV2 and TRBJ2-7; D might be TRBD1 (5 bases). The CDR3 length is 13 residues. Germline CDR1 SNHLY, CDR2 FYNNEI. Trimming stripped 5 bases from V and 4 bases from J, with 12 bases between.